A single T cell receptor (beta chain) is shown here with its context. This CDR3 comprises 14 residues. Deletions cut 5 bases from V and 3 bases from J, with 13 bases between. Per germline, CDR1 MNHEY and CDR2 SMNVEV (reference sequence). This sample stems from a study of T cell changes during pregnancy in multiple sclerosis. Profiling relied on immunoSEQ multiplex PCR, and the TCRdb table lists in-frame clones only, not all of them. Of around 95,000 clones in the sample, approximately 95% were seen once. The clonotype originates from a female donor in good health, enrolled as a control in a pregnancy study. The specimen comprised peripheral blood, sampled after pregnancy. This chain uses TRBV27 with TRBJ2-5; D might be TRBD1 (6 bases). CDR3 region: CASSLQGRKETQYF. In DNA, the CDR3 is TGTGCCAGCAGTCTACAGGGCAGGAAAGAGACCCAGTACTTC.